Described below is a single T cell receptor (beta chain) sequence and its context. How the authors handled the data: Reference gene primer amplification gave nucleated cell count estimates. Produced via immunoSEQ multiplex PCR; TCRdb's table is partial and in-frame only. D and trimming come from the DNA, and the V and J calls and clone size come from that table. Seen here are fewer than 200,000 clones, approximately 86% observed once, and the top ten hold about 22%. Across about 22 US areas, participants ranged in age from about 18 to 100 years. Participants reported their clinical history, and cohort assignment relied on those reports. The data derive from a study of blood T cell repertoires in COVID-19. Overall study context: Some COVID-19 samples were acute and others convalescent; all came from the United States, Italy and Spain.

Per germline, CDR1 MNHEY and CDR2 SMNVEV (reference sequence). The CDR3 extends over 13 amino acids. The V end lost 3 bases, the J end lost 4 bases, and 6 bases lay between the germline ends. This rearrangement joins TRBV27 to TRBJ1-4, with D unresolved. This receptor was obtained from a woman in her thirties or forties in a cohort exposed to, infected with or recovered from COVID-19 (not recorded which). Input material: PBMCs or T cells enriched from blood (not recorded which). The DNA for the CDR3 is TGTGCCAGCAGTTTGCAGGTTAATGAAAAACTGTTTTTT. Residues: CASSLQVNEKLFF. Looking up the rest from reference TRBV27 and TRBJ1-4 gives the full variable domain: EAQVTQNPRYLITVTGKKLTVTCSQNMNHEYMSWYRQDPGLGLRQIYYSMNVEVTDKGDVPEGYKVSRKEKRNFPLILESPSPNQTSLYFCASSLQVNEKLFFGSGTQLSVL.